The sequence of this T cell receptor (beta chain) was determined in a study of cytomegalovirus exposure and HLA in healthy donors. Overall study findings and caveats: In vitro confirmation showed three CMV-associated chains to be CMV antigen specific. Later analysis showed most CMV-associated TCR beta chains appearing HLA-restricted. When analyzed later, a missense DCLRE1C variant was found to be linked to TCR beta V- and J-gene trimming.

CDR1 LNHDA and CDR2 SQIVND come from the germline V gene (reference sequence). The CDR3 consists of 12 residues. V was clipped by 2 bases and J by 9 bases, with 8 bases between them. Comment on this clone: The antigen remains unidentified.

With 60 Vbeta and 13 Jbeta primers, the PCR was carried out. The assay was immunoSEQ multiplex PCR, and TCRdb's table has in-frame clones only and misses some. The table lists about 130,000 clones, roughly 74% of them singletons. The clonotype comes from a woman aged 50 to 60 in good health and CMV-seropositive. The sample consisted of PBMCs. The chain carries TRBV19 and TRBJ2-1; maybe TRBD1 (5 bases). This CDR3 is CASSINRIEQFF. In DNA, the CDR3 is TGTGCCAGTAGTATAAACAGGATTGAGCAGTTCTTC.